This T cell receptor beta chain was documented in a study of type 1 regulatory T cells. Study background: T-allo10 is a Tr1-enriched, alloantigen-specific CD4 T cell product made in vitro.

Study-wide findings and caveats: Type 1 regulatory T cells had a more restricted TCR repertoire than non-type 1 regulatory T cells.

This clonotype was counted a few times. Its matching antigen is unknown. TCRdb independently ran MiXCR on the reads; one entry per CDR3 protein. The sample consists of tens of thousands of distinct CDR3 sequences, 9.5% to 15% of them appearing once. This CDR3 has 15 amino acids. Trimming shortened V by 1 base and J by 0 bases, and 9 bases separated the two germline ends. Germline CDR1 reads LGHDT; CDR2 reads YNNKEL (reference sequence). The sequence derives from a human donor in good health. Sequenced: cultured non-Tr1 T cells, either the whole culture or a sorted T cell fraction (not recorded which). The rearrangement joins TRBV3-1 to TRBJ2-5; D is undetermined. The CDR3 here is CASSQVSLYQETQYF. The CDR3 nucleotides are TGTGCCAGCAGCCAAGTGTCGCTATACCAAGAGACCCAGTACTTC.